The 27 T cell receptor beta chains given below trace back to one sample, sequenced in a study of early T cells in non-severe SARS-CoV-2 infection. TCRdb reprocessed the 5' RACE reads with MiXCR, giving one entry per CDR3 protein. This sample has about 55,000 distinct CDR3 sequences, with just under 15% found just once. The source material was whole blood, sampled at baseline. The source is an adult who was a healthcare worker with PCR-confirmed SARS-CoV-2 infection or an uninfected control (not recorded which).

This clonotype showed up just a few times. J is TRBJ2-7 and V is TRBV5-1; TRBD1 is a possible D gene (6 bases). V lost 7 bases and J lost 2, with 10 bases in between. Germline assignment: CDR1 SGHRS and CDR2 YFSETQ. This CDR3 comprises 12 residues. CDR3 sequence (DNA): TGCGCCAGCGCAGGGGAAGCCTACGAGCAGTACTTC. It yields the protein CASAGEAYEQYF.

This clonotype was detected only a few times. The rearrangement links TRBV5-1 to TRBJ2-2, with D unclear. Germline CDR1 reads SGHRS; CDR2 reads YFSETQ. The CDR3 contains 14 residues. The V end lost 7 bases, the J end lost 0 bases, and 10 bases lay between the germline ends. The CDR3 sequence is CASVGFANTGELFF. The CDR3 DNA reads as TGCGCCAGCGTCGGGTTTGCGAACACCGGGGAGCTGTTTTTT.

In this sample, this clonotype turned up many times. The chain carries TRBV29-1 and TRBJ1-3; D is ambiguous. Germline CDR1 reads SQVTM; CDR2 reads ANQGSEA. The CDR3 totals 12 residues. V lost 5 bases and J lost 4, with 9 bases in between. CDR3 bases: TGCAGCGTTCGGGGAATCGGAAACACCATATATTTT. Translating it yields CSVRGIGNTIYF.

This chain joins TRBV29-1 and TRBJ1-1; D is unresolved. CDR1 SQVTM and CDR2 ANQGSEA come from the germline V gene. This CDR3 comprises 11 residues. V was pared by 3 bases and J by 4 bases, with 6 bases between. In DNA, the CDR3 is TGCAGCGTTGATGGGCTCACTGAAGCTTTCTTT. It is translated as CSVDGLTEAFF.

At least ten counts were recorded for this clonotype. The chain is built from TRBV7-9 and TRBJ1-5; 9 bases map to TRBD1. The CDR3 is made up of 14 amino acids. Germline assignment: CDR1 SEHNR and CDR2 FQNEAQ (reference sequence). With 1 base clipped from V and 11 bases from J, the junction kept 6 bases outside the gene matches. In nucleotides, the CDR3 is TGTGCCAGCAGCTTAGTGGGACAGGGCACGGCCCAGCATTTT. It is translated as CASSLVGQGTAQHF.

This clonotype was observed many times. The CDR3: CASGLGTGGSNEQFF. The CDR3 DNA sequence: TGTGCTAGTGGTTTGGGGACAGGGGGATCCAATGAGCAGTTCTTC. The V call is TRBV12-5, the J call TRBJ2-1, with 10 bases lining up with TRBD1. The germline V gene encodes CDR1 LGHNT and CDR2 FRNRAP. V was pared by 1 base and J by 6 bases, with 3 bases of the junction left unmatched. There are 15 residues in the CDR3.

This clonotype has more than one count but fewer than ten. This chain joins TRBV4-2 and TRBJ2-5; TRBD1 is a possible D gene (6 bases). The ends were cut back, 5 bases at V and 5 bases at J, with 21 bases in the middle. Germline CDR1 is LGHNA and CDR2 is YNFKEQ. CDR3 length: 16 amino acids. CDR3 nucleotide sequence: TGTGCCAGCAGCGTTCAAGTAGGGGGAACGGGGGAGACCCAGTACTTC. Translated, it gives CASSVQVGGTGETQYF.

This clonotype was observed a handful of times. The chain combines TRBV12-3 or TRBV12-4 with TRBJ1-4, with D possibly matching TRBD1 (5 bases). Trimming left V 3 bases short and J 4 bases short, with 18 bases between. The CDR3 spans 17 residues. CDR3 residues: CASSLAGTLPNNEKLFF. Here the CDR3 DNA reads TGTGCCAGCAGTTTGGCCGGGACGCTTCCAAATAATGAAAAACTGTTTTTT.

The sample holds a few counts of this clonotype. The CDR3 sequence: CSAQGAGGSYEQYF. The CDR3 DNA reads TGCAGCGCCCAGGGGGCAGGGGGATCCTACGAGCAGTACTTC. This chain uses TRBV29-1 with TRBJ2-7, with 8 positions matching TRBD1. This CDR3 region has 14 residues. Germline V gene sequence: CDR1 SQVTM, CDR2 ANQGSEA. V gave up 7 bases and J gave up 1 base; unmatched junction bases: 9.

This clonotype was picked up many times. This chain uses TRBV28 with TRBJ1-5; D remains ambiguous. The CDR3 runs to 16 residues. Between the trimmed V and J ends, which lost 3 bases and 2 bases, there was a span of 14 bases. Germline V gives CDR1 MDHEN, CDR2 SYDVKM. The chain's CDR3 is CASSFRQPGGNQPQHF. The CDR3 DNA sequence: TGTGCCAGCAGTTTTCGGCAGCCGGGAGGCAATCAGCCCCAGCATTTT. Together with reference TRBV28 and TRBJ1-5, the CDR3 gives the full variable domain: DVKVTQSSRYLVKRTGEKVFLECVQDMDHENMFWYRQDPGLGLRLIYFSYDVKMKEKGDIPEGYSVSREKKERFSLILESASTNQTSMYLCASSFRQPGGNQPQHFGDGTRLSIL.

This clonotype was detected only a few times. This chain joins TRBV12-3 or TRBV12-4 and TRBJ1-6, with TRBD1 as a possible D gene (5 bases). The CDR3 is 14 residues long. Between the trimmed V and J ends, which lost 6 bases and 7 bases, there was a span of 13 bases. Here the CDR3 DNA reads TGTGCCAGCAGGAGTAGACAGCGAAATTCACCCCTCCACTTT. Translating gives CASRSRQRNSPLHF.

This clonotype was counted only a few times. V usage is TRBV30 and J usage is TRBJ1-5; D unclear. Germline loops: CDR1 GTSNPN, CDR2 SVGIG (reference sequence). The CDR3 has 14 amino acids. Trimming pared 0 bases from V and 5 bases from J, leaving 11 bases between. The CDR3 region has the DNA TGTGCCTGGAGTGTAGGATCTCTAGATCAGCCCCAGCATTTT. Translation gives CAWSVGSLDQPQHF.

The V call is TRBV11-2, the J call TRBJ1-2; D not certain. Trimming pared 5 bases from V and 0 bases from J, leaving 7 bases between. The V gene's germline CDR1 is SGHAT and CDR2 FQNNGV. The length of the CDR3 is 13 residues. The CDR3 nucleotides read TGTGCCAGCAGCCCTGACCCTAACTATGGCTACACCTTC. This codes for CASSPDPNYGYTF.

The chain carries TRBV7-9 and TRBJ2-3; TRBD1 matches at 7 bases. In germline, CDR1 is SEHNR, CDR2 FQNEAQ (reference sequence). V lost 7 bases and J lost 4; bases outside the gene matches: 11. The CDR3 is 15 residues long. The CDR3 bases are TGTGCCAGCACTCCCGTAAGGGGGCGCGCAGATACGCAGTATTTT. Amino acids: CASTPVRGRADTQYF.

The chain couples TRBV7-8 to TRBJ2-5, with D perhaps being TRBD1 or TRBD2 (5 bases each). The germline V gene has CDR1 SGHVS and CDR2 FQNEAQ. The CDR3 runs 14 residues. Trimming left V 4 bases short and J 1 base short, with 10 bases between. CDR3 DNA: TGTGCCAGCAGCTCGGGGACGGTCCAAGAGACCCAGTACTTC. It is translated as CASSSGTVQETQYF.

This clonotype was found a few times. J is TRBJ2-3 and V is TRBV29-1; possibly TRBD1 for D (5 bases). Germline V lookup: CDR1 SQVTM, CDR2 ANQGSEA. The CDR3 covers 13 residues. V shed 6 bases and J shed 0 bases, with 10 bases lying between them. The CDR3 bases are TGCAGCGTCTCCCCAGGGAGCACAGATACGCAGTATTTT. Protein sequence: CSVSPGSTDTQYF.

The chain carries TRBV5-5 and TRBJ2-1; 9 nucleotides match TRBD2. The CDR3 runs to 16 residues. V shed 3 bases, J shed 1 base, and the junction held 5 bases outside the gene matches. Germline V gene lookup returns CDR1 SGHKS and CDR2 YYEKEE (reference sequence). The CDR3, as DNA: TGTGCCAGCAGCTACACTAGCGGGCTTTCCTACAATGAGCAGTTCTTC. It codes for CASSYTSGLSYNEQFF.

Only a few counts were recorded for this clonotype. Written as DNA, the CDR3 is TGTGCCAGCAGCTCCGGGGGCCGACGCTATGGCTACACCTTC. Translated: CASSSGGRRYGYTF. This chain links TRBV7-2 with TRBJ1-2; perhaps TRBD1 as D (6 bases). CDR1 is SGHTA and CDR2 is FQGNSA in the germline V gene. This CDR3 is 14 amino acids long. V lost 4 bases to trimming and J lost 4 bases, with 13 bases between them.

This clonotype was seen a handful of times. The chain has TRBV19 and TRBJ1-5; D is perhaps TRBD1 (5 bases). The CDR3 runs 14 residues. CDR1 is LNHDA and CDR2 is SQIVND in the germline V gene (reference sequence). The ends were cut back, 6 bases at V and 6 bases at J, with 15 bases in the middle. The chain's CDR3 is CASRGIGTIQPQHF. CDR3 DNA sequence: TGTGCCAGTAGAGGAATTGGGACGATTCAGCCCCAGCATTTT. Together with reference TRBV19 and TRBJ1-5, the CDR3 gives the full variable domain: DGGITQSPKYLFRKEGQNVTLSCEQNLNHDAMYWYRQDPGQGLRLIYYSQIVNDFQKGDIAEGYSVSREKKESFPLTVTSAQKNPTAFYLCASRGIGTIQPQHFGDGTRLSIL.

This clonotype was counted many times. V usage is TRBV3-1 and J usage is TRBJ2-3; TRBD2 might be the D (5 bases). In germline, CDR1 is LGHDT, CDR2 YNNKEL (reference sequence). The length of the CDR3 is 15 residues. V lost 1 base to trimming and J lost 1 base, with 9 bases between them. CDR3 sequence reads: CASSQVRAGTDTQYF. The CDR3 coding sequence is TGTGCCAGCAGCCAAGTACGAGCGGGCACAGATACGCAGTATTTT.

This clonotype showed up just a few times. The V and J genes are TRBV3-1 and TRBJ2-7; D is possibly TRBD1 or TRBD2 (5 bases each). The germline V gene has CDR1 LGHDT and CDR2 YNNKEL (reference sequence). The ends were cut back, 3 bases at V and 8 bases at J, with 11 bases in the middle. The CDR3 loop spans 12 amino acids. In DNA form, the CDR3 reads TGTGCCAGCAGCCAGGGACGAGTTAAGCAGTACTTC. It specifies CASSQGRVKQYF.

The CDR3 DNA follows: TGTGCCATCGGACAGACCTACGAGCAGTACTTC. Translating gives CAIGQTYEQYF. The chain combines TRBV10-3 with TRBJ2-7; possibly TRBD1 for D (6 bases). The CDR3 extends over 11 amino acids. Germline V CDR1 and CDR2: ENHRY, SYGVKD. V lost 8 bases and J 2 bases, leaving 7 bases between the germline ends.

The chain joins TRBV5-1 to TRBJ2-7; 8 bases align to TRBD2. The germline V gene has CDR1 SGHRS and CDR2 YFSETQ. This CDR3 has 15 amino acids. V trimming: 4 bases; J trimming: 2 bases; junction bases outside the gene matches: 8. DNA of the CDR3: TGCGCCAGCAGCACTGGAGGTAGCGGGGCCTACGAGCAGTACTTC. Translating it yields CASSTGGSGAYEQYF. The whole variable domain, filled in from reference TRBV5-1 and TRBJ2-7, reads KAGVTQTPRYLIKTRGQQVTLSCSPISGHRSVSWYQQTPGQGLQFLFEYFSETQRNKGNFPGRFSGRQFSNSRSEMNVSTLELGDSALYLCASSTGGSGAYEQYFGPGTRLTVT.

This clonotype was picked up many times. The CDR3 reads CASRGQSVNTEAFF. CDR3 DNA: TGTGCCAGCAGGGGACAGAGCGTGAACACTGAAGCTTTCTTT. This sequence joins TRBV2 and TRBJ1-1, with 7 bases identical to TRBD1. V trimming: 6 bases; J trimming: 0 bases; junction bases outside the gene matches: 4. Per the germline V gene, CDR1 is SNHLY and CDR2 is FYNNEI. This CDR3 has 14 residues.

V gene TRBV12-2 combines with J gene TRBJ1-1. TRBV12-2 is marked as a pseudogene. This CDR3 is 13 amino acids long. CDR3 sequence reads: CASRLWTDTEAFF. CDR3 sequence (DNA): TGTGCAAGTCGCCTTTGGACGGACACTGAAGCTTTCTTT.

The sample holds a few counts of this clonotype. The chain carries TRBV13 and TRBJ2-3; D is perhaps TRBD1 or TRBD2 (7 bases each). The CDR3 spans 16 residues. The germline V gene encodes CDR1 PRHDT and CDR2 FYEKMQ (reference sequence). The V gene lost 2 bases and the J gene lost 2 bases, with 14 bases spanning the gap. For the CDR3, the DNA is TGTGCCAGCAGCTTAATCAGGGGGGGAAACACAGATACGCAGTATTTT. Its protein product is CASSLIRGGNTDTQYF.

The V call is TRBV20-1, the J call TRBJ2-1; no firm D call. The V gene's germline CDR1 is DFQATT and CDR2 SNEGSKA (reference sequence). The CDR3 runs to 12 residues. V lost 4 bases and J 13 bases, leaving 17 bases between the germline ends. The CDR3, as DNA: TGCAGTGCTATTCGGGTAGCCTCTTATCAGTTCTTC. This sequence encodes CSAIRVASYQFF.